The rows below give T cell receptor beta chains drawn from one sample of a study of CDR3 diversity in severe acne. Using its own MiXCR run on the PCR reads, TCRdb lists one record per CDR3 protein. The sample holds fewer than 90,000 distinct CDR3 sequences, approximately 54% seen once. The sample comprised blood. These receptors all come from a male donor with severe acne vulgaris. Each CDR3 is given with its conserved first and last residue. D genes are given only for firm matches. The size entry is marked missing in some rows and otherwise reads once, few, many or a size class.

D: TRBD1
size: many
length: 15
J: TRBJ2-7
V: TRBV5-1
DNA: TGCGCCAGCAGCTTGGCGGGACAGGGCATCTACGAGCAGTACTTC
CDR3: CASSLAGQGIYEQYF

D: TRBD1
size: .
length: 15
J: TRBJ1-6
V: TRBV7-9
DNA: TGTGCCAGCAGCTTAGCGCTAGGGGGCAATTCACCCCTCCACTTT
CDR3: CASSLALGGNSPLHF

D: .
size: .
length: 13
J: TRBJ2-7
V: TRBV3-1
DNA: TGTGCCAGCAGCCCCGGCGGGACCTACGGGCAGTACTTC
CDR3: CASSPGGTYGQYF

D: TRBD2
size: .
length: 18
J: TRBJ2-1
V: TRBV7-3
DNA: TGTGCCAGCAGCCAAGGACTAGCGGGAGTCGGGGACCGTAGTGAGCAGTTCTTC
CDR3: CASSQGLAGVGDRSEQFF

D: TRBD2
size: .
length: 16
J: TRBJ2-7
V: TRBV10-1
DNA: TGCGCCAGCAGAGGGGGGGGGACTAGCGGGGCTGAGGAGCAGTACTTC
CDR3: CASRGGGTSGAEEQYF

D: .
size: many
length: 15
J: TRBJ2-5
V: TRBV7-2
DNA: TGTGCCAGCAGCTTAGCGGGGGGGCCATGGGAGACCCAGTACTTC
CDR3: CASSLAGGPWETQYF

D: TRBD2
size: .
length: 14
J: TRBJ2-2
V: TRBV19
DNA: TGTGCCAGTAGTCCTAGCGGCCCCACCGGGGAGCTGTTTTTT
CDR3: CASSPSGPTGELFF

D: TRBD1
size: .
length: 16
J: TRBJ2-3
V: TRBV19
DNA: TGTGCCAGTAGCCCGACAGGGGGATTTTTCACAGATACGCAGTATTTT
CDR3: CASSPTGGFFTDTQYF

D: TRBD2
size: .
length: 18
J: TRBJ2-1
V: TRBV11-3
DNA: TGTGCCAGCAGCTTAGAGACTAGCGGGAGAGGTACCTACAATGAGCAGTTCTTC
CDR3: CASSLETSGRGTYNEQFF

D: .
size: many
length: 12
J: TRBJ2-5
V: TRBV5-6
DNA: TGTGCCAGCAGCCAAGCTTGGGAAAGCCAGTACTTC
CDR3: CASSQAWESQYF